Below, 9 T cell receptor beta chains from the same sample are listed, as sequenced in a study of cytotoxic CD8 clonotypes in ibrutinib-treated CLL. Data came from immunoSEQ multiplex PCR; TCRdb stores just in-frame clones and leaves some out. The sample lists approximately 120,000 clones, 84% occurring once. The sample in question was PBMCs, obtained after 24 months of ibrutinib treatment. The receptors originated from a human donor with chronic lymphocytic leukemia.

This chain joins TRBV10-3 and TRBJ1-1; tentative D call: TRBD1 (5 bases). This CDR3 comprises 13 residues. Trimming stripped 4 bases from V and 5 bases from J, with 11 bases between. CDR1 and CDR2 (germline): ENHRY, SYGVKD. The CDR3 region has the DNA TGTGCCATCAGTGGGTGGGGCGGAACTGAAGCTTTCTTT. Translated: CAISGWGGTEAFF.

The V gene is TRBV25-1, the J gene TRBJ2-1, with TRBD2 matching 7 bases. CDR3 length: 17 residues. The germline V gene has CDR1 MGHDK and CDR2 SYGVNS. With V trimmed by 1 base and J by 3 bases, 9 bases remained unmatched. CDR3 DNA: TGTGCCAGCAGTGAATGGGGAGGGGCAACCTTCTACAATGAGCAGTTCTTC. Encoded protein: CASSEWGGATFYNEQFF.

Here the CDR3 DNA reads TGTGCCAGCAGCCAACAGCCGGGACCCCATCAGCCCCAGCATTTT. Translation: CASSQQPGPHQPQHF. The chain has TRBV5-6 and TRBJ1-5, with D maybe TRBD1 (5 bases). CDR3 length equals 15 residues. The ends were cut back, 4 bases at V and 5 bases at J, with 16 bases in the middle. Germline CDR1 reads SGHDT; CDR2 reads YYEEEE.

This chain joins TRBV6-6 and TRBJ1-4; D unclear. CDR3 length: 15 amino acids. Germline loops: CDR1 MNHNY, CDR2 SVGAGI (reference sequence). V lost 4 bases and J lost 7, with 16 bases in between. CDR3 bases: TGTGCCAGCAGTTTCAAACAGAAGCGACGTGAAAAACTGTTTTTT. It specifies CASSFKQKRREKLFF.

V is TRBV29-1 and J is TRBJ2-7, with D maybe TRBD2 (5 bases). The better agreement between TRBJ2-5 and the DNA end casts doubt on the J call. CDR1 is SQVTM and CDR2 is ANQGSEA in the germline V gene. The CDR3 is 11 residues long. The CDR3 DNA follows: TGCAGCGTGGGAGCCAAGGGGACCCAGTACTTC. It translates to CSVGAKGTQYF.

This chain's CDR3 is CASSQDPQPRDIQYF. CDR3 sequence (DNA): TGCGCCAGCAGCCAAGATCCGCAGCCTCGGGACATTCAGTACTTC. The rearrangement links TRBV4-3 to TRBJ2-4, with D uncertain. This CDR3 contains 15 residues. The germline CDR1 and CDR2 sequences are LGHNA and YSLEER. The V and J ends lost 0 bases and 8 bases respectively, with 14 bases between them.

The chain couples TRBV11-2 to TRBJ1-2; tentative D call: TRBD1 (6 bases). Germline V gene sequence: CDR1 SGHAT, CDR2 FQNNGV. The germline V and J ends were trimmed by 5 bases and 8 bases, with 18 bases remaining between them. This CDR3 is built from 14 residues. CDR3 sequence reads: CASSARPQGWGYTF. The DNA for the CDR3 is TGTGCCAGCAGCGCAAGACCACAGGGTTGGGGCTACACCTTC. The whole variable domain, filled in from reference TRBV11-2 and TRBJ1-2, reads EAGVAQSPRYKIIEKRQSVAFWCNPISGHATLYWYQQILGQGPKLLIQFQNNGVVDDSQLPKDRFSAERLKGVDSTLKIQPAKLEDSAVYLCASSARPQGWGYTFGSGTRLTVV.

The rearrangement links TRBV5-1 to TRBJ1-2; D call uncertain. Trimming shortened V by 1 base and J by 6 bases, and 10 bases separated the two germline ends. CDR3 size: 13 residues. Per germline, CDR1 SGHRS and CDR2 YFSETQ. CDR3 coding DNA: TGCGCCAGCAGCTTGTCTGGTAGAGATGGCTACACCTTC. Protein product: CASSLSGRDGYTF.

The chain couples TRBV4-3 to TRBJ1-4, with a tentative D call TRBD1 (5 bases). The CDR3 loop spans 14 amino acids. Germline V lookup: CDR1 LGHNA, CDR2 YSLEER. Trimming removed 4 bases at V and 6 bases at J, with 12 bases between. DNA of the CDR3: TGCGCCAGCAGCCTGACAGAAATCGATGAAAAACTGTTTTTT. Protein product: CASSLTEIDEKLFF.